What follows are 17 T cell receptor beta chains derived from one specimen sequenced in a study of T cells after yellow fever vaccination. A single record per CDR3 protein comes from TCRdb applying MiXCR to the 5' RACE reads. The data show hundreds of thousands of distinct CDR3 sequences, with more than 9% seen just once and more than 12% held by the top ten. Sequencing used PBMCs, obtained on the day of the yellow fever booster vaccination. Receptor source: a man aged 30 to 45 who received the YFV17D yellow fever vaccine.

This clonotype was recorded many times. The germline gene is not matched at one end of the junction; a read error may be the cause. The J gene is TRBJ2-7, the V gene TRBV4-1, with 7 bases lining up with TRBD1. Per the germline V gene, CDR1 is MGHRA and CDR2 is YSYEKL. The CDR3 totals 12 residues. CDR3 residues: CASSRGEGAVVF. In nucleotides, the CDR3 is TGCGCCAGCAGCCGAGGCGAGGGGGCCGTCGTCTTC.

This clonotype was seen more than once but under ten times. The chain joins TRBV7-2 to TRBJ2-1, with unresolved D. The CDR3 runs 14 residues. The V gene lost 5 bases and the J gene lost 6 bases, with 14 bases spanning the gap. Germline-derived CDR1 and CDR2 are SGHTA and FQGNSA. CDR3 residues: CASSEDPGGNEQFF. CDR3 coding DNA: TGTGCCAGCAGCGAAGACCCCGGCGGCAATGAGCAGTTCTTC.

The chain carries TRBV7-2 and TRBJ2-1; possible D gene TRBD1, 5 bases. The CDR3 extends over 14 amino acids. The V and J ends lost 7 bases and 8 bases respectively, with 18 bases between them. Germline V CDR1 and CDR2: SGHTA, FQGNSA. The CDR3 sequence is CASTQGRGSDEQFF. The CDR3 DNA is TGTGCCAGCACCCAGGGTAGGGGTTCCGATGAGCAGTTCTTC.

V is TRBV11-3 and J is TRBJ2-1, with a tentative D call TRBD2 (6 bases). V was trimmed by 8 bases and J by 8 bases, leaving 16 bases between them. Germline V gene data show CDR1 as SGHNT and CDR2 as YENEEA. This CDR3 has 13 residues. Written as DNA, the CDR3 is TGTGCCAGCGTATTGACTAGTGACGATGAGCAGTTCTTC. It translates to CASVLTSDDEQFF.

The chain has TRBV24-1 and TRBJ2-5, with a weak D call TRBD1 (6 bases). Trimming took off 6 bases at V and 1 base at J, with 14 bases between the two ends. The CDR3 is 15 amino acids. The germline CDR1 and CDR2 sequences are KGHDR and SFDVKD. CDR3 region: CATSQGNRAQETQYF. CDR3 nucleotides: TGTGCCACCAGTCAAGGGAACAGGGCCCAAGAGACCCAGTACTTC.

This clonotype turned up a few times. V and J are TRBV24-1 and TRBJ2-5, with D uncertain. CDR3 length: 13 residues. CDR1 and CDR2 from the germline V gene are KGHDR and SFDVKD. Deletions cut 4 bases from V and 4 bases from J, with 9 bases between. The CDR3 spells CATSDPPLETQYF. DNA of the CDR3: TGTGCCACCAGTGACCCCCCTTTAGAGACCCAGTACTTC.

The chain combines TRBV6-1 with TRBJ1-4; weak D call: TRBD1 (6 bases). Deletions cut 7 bases from V and 8 bases from J, with 20 bases between. The germline CDR1 and CDR2 sequences are MNHNS and SASEGT. The CDR3 is made up of 15 amino acids. This CDR3 reads CASTLTGGRGEKLFF. The DNA for the CDR3 is TGTGCCAGCACCCTGACCGGGGGCCGAGGGGAAAAACTGTTTTTT.

In its sample, this clonotype was seen a few times. The J gene is TRBJ2-1, the V gene TRBV20-1, with D possibly called TRBD1 or TRBD2 (5 bases each). The V gene's germline CDR1 is DFQATT and CDR2 SNEGSKA (reference sequence). This CDR3 has 16 residues. With 6 bases removed from V and 1 base from J, the gap between germline ends came to 19 bases. The CDR3 DNA reads TGCAGTGCAGACCCAGGAGTAGGGGAGTCCTACAATGAGCAGTTCTTC. Translated, it gives CSADPGVGESYNEQFF.

This chain links TRBV5-1 with TRBJ2-5; 9 nucleotides align to TRBD1. The CDR3 runs to 13 residues. CDR1 and CDR2 (germline): SGHRS, YFSETQ. The V gene end was trimmed by 7 bases and the J gene end by 2 bases; junction bases not matched to a gene: 3. For the CDR3, the DNA is TGCGCCAGCGGGACAGGGCCTCAAGAGACCCAGTACTTC. Protein product: CASGTGPQETQYF.

This clonotype was seen a few times. This rearrangement joins TRBV6-5 to TRBJ1-1; D remains unclear. CDR3 length equals 12 residues. Germline V gene sequence: CDR1 MNHEY, CDR2 SVGAGI. Trimming cost V 6 bases and J 11 bases, with 16 bases left between them. CDR3 amino acids: CASSRWPGYAFF. CDR3 nucleotide sequence: TGTGCCAGCAGCCGCTGGCCGGGTTACGCTTTCTTT.

Only a few counts were recorded for this clonotype. The J gene is TRBJ2-3, the V gene TRBV7-9; TRBD2 matches 13 bases. CDR3 length equals 16 residues. With 4 bases clipped from V and 6 bases from J, the junction kept 7 bases outside the gene matches. CDR1 and CDR2 from the germline V gene are SEHNR and FQNEAQ (reference sequence). The CDR3 loop reads CASSSGLAGDVDTQYF. CDR3 sequence (DNA): TGTGCCAGCAGCTCCGGACTAGCGGGAGACGTGGATACGCAGTATTTT.

The chain combines TRBV5-4 with TRBJ2-2; 9 bases fit TRBD2. Per germline, CDR1 SGHNT and CDR2 YYREEE (reference sequence). V lost 4 bases, J lost 1 base, and 2 bases stayed unmatched. The CDR3 has 15 amino acids. CDR3 sequence reads: CASSGSGRNTGELFF. In nucleotides, the CDR3 is TGTGCCAGCAGCGGTAGCGGGAGGAACACCGGGGAGCTGTTTTTT.

As for this clonotype: A read error may produce the germline difference seen at one junction end. The chain employs TRBV12-3 or TRBV12-4 and TRBJ2-1; no definite D call. This CDR3 region has 12 residues. Here the CDR3 DNA reads TGTGCCAGCAGTTTTATGGCGCGAGATGTGATCTTC. As protein: CASSFMARDVIF.

In its sample, this clonotype was seen a few times. The V gene is TRBV18, the J gene TRBJ1-5; D gene unclear. The germline V gene encodes CDR1 KGHSH and CDR2 LQKENI. The ends were cut back, 2 bases at V and 5 bases at J, with 7 bases in the middle. The CDR3 runs to 13 residues. Written as DNA, the CDR3 is TGTGCCAGCTCACCAGGAGAGGATCAGCCCCAGCATTTT. Protein sequence: CASSPGEDQPQHF. The full variable domain, rest sourced from reference TRBV18 and TRBJ1-5, is NAGVMQNPRHLVRRRGQEARLRCSPMKGHSHVYWYRQLPEEGLKFMVYLQKENIIDESGMPKERFSAEFPKEGPSILRIQQVVRGDSAAYFCASSPGEDQPQHFGDGTRLSIL.

V usage is TRBV29-1 and J usage is TRBJ2-1; 10 nucleotides line up with TRBD2. The germline V gene has CDR1 SQVTM and CDR2 ANQGSEA. CDR3 size: 14 residues. J lost 10 bases, V lost 7 bases, and 13 bases had no gene match. In DNA, the CDR3 is TGCAGCGGGGGGGCGGGACTAGCGTCCCGGGAGCAGTTCTTC. This codes for CSGGAGLASREQFF.

The chain has TRBV14 and TRBJ2-5; D perhaps matches TRBD2 (6 bases). CDR1 is SGHDN and CDR2 is FVKESK in the germline V gene. V lost 0 bases and J 4 bases, leaving 15 bases between the germline ends. This CDR3 spans 16 amino acids. The CDR3 protein is CASSQDLGRPPETQYF. The CDR3 bases are TGTGCCAGCAGCCAAGATTTGGGGAGGCCCCCAGAGACCCAGTACTTC.

This sequence joins TRBV28 and TRBJ2-2, with D possibly being TRBD1 (6 bases). Germline values: CDR1 MDHEN, CDR2 SYDVKM. Deletions cut 1 base from V and 5 bases from J, with 14 bases between. The CDR3 runs to 16 residues. CDR3 loop: CASSLFQGYRTGELFF. For the CDR3, the DNA is TGTGCCAGCAGTTTATTCCAGGGGTATCGGACCGGGGAGCTGTTTTTT.